Listed here are 9 T cell receptor beta chains from one sample, sequenced in a study of CD8+CD57+ T cells in acquired aplastic anemia (dated by TCRdb to 2016 to 2019). The sample was run on an Illumina HiSeq 2000. Genomic DNA served as template for TCR beta VDJ combination and CDR3 sequence profiling. The public reads were reprocessed in TCRdb via fastp at Q25 and MiXCR, keeping in-frame beta chains. Identical CDR3 protein sequences are pooled into one entry, listed with their most common genes and DNA. This sample comprises under 500,000 distinct CDR3 sequences, less than 35% of them detected only once. The ten biggest clones cover about 0.8% of the sample. Flow cytometry had shown CD8+CD57+ cell expansion in the patients selected for sequencing. The specimen was sorted CD4+, CD8+, or CD8+CD57+ T cells (not recorded which) from PBMCs. Source of these receptors: a human donor with aplastic anemia.

This clonotype was counted ten times or more. The rearrangement uses TRBV19 and TRBJ1-2; D is unclear. In germline, CDR1 is LNHDA, CDR2 SQIVND (reference sequence). V was shortened by 5 bases and J by 5 bases, with 18 bases between the two germline ends. The CDR3 contains 15 residues. The CDR3 DNA reads as TGTGCCAGTAGTCTCCGACACCGGCAAGATTATGGCTACACCTTC. The encoded protein is CASSLRHRQDYGYTF.

V is TRBV27 and J is TRBJ1-2; weak D call: TRBD1 (5 bases). From germline, CDR1 is MNHEY and CDR2 SMNVEV (reference sequence). The CDR3 covers 15 residues. V gave up 2 bases and J gave up 7 bases, with 17 bases separating them. The CDR3 sequence: CASSLLTSGAGGYTF. CDR3 nucleotides: TGTGCCAGCAGTTTACTAACTTCCGGGGCTGGTGGCTACACCTTC.

This clonotype was observed at least ten times. The rearrangement uses TRBV5-1 and TRBJ2-7; 12 bases are a match to TRBD1. Germline V gene sequence: CDR1 SGHRS, CDR2 YFSETQ. With 6 bases clipped from V and 6 bases from J, the junction kept 7 bases outside the gene matches. The CDR3 consists of 14 residues. CDR3 sequence: CASTMGQGASEQYF. The DNA for the CDR3 is TGCGCCAGCACCATGGGACAGGGGGCCTCCGAGCAGTACTTC.

Many counts were recorded for this clonotype. The rearrangement links TRBV15 to TRBJ2-7; D is ambiguous. The CDR3 consists of 12 residues. CDR1 is LNHNV and CDR2 is YYDKDF in the germline V gene (reference sequence). Trimming pared 2 bases from V and 1 base from J, leaving 3 bases between. The chain's CDR3 is CATSRQSYEQYF. The CDR3 DNA reads TGTGCCACCAGCAGACAATCCTACGAGCAGTACTTC.

V and J are TRBV11-1 and TRBJ1-3; D call uncertain. The length of the CDR3 is 18 residues. The germline CDR1 and CDR2 sequences are SGHAT and FQDESV (reference sequence). V dropped 5 bases and J dropped 1 base, with 21 bases sitting between them. This CDR3 is CASSLLMAPAGSGNTIYF. The CDR3 DNA follows: TGTGCCAGCAGCCTGCTCATGGCTCCGGCGGGGTCTGGAAACACCATATATTTT.

For this clonotype: This could be a read error, since a much larger clone is one nucleotide away. The final CDR3 position lacks the conserved phenylalanine or tryptophan, pointing to a likely read error. The chain couples TRBV10-1 to TRBJ2-7, with a tentative D call TRBD1 (6 bases). Looked up from germline, CDR1 is WNHNN and CDR2 is SYGVQD (reference sequence). The CDR3 sequence is 13 residues long. Deletions cut 6 bases from V and 5 bases from J, with 14 bases between. In DNA form, the CDR3 reads TGCGCCAGCAGCTTGGCCTACAGGGACGAGCAGTACCTC. Translation gives CASSLAYRDEQYL.

This clonotype came up many times. The V gene is TRBV20-1, the J gene TRBJ1-6; TRBD1 matches 7 bases. Germline CDR1 is DFQATT and CDR2 is SNEGSKA (reference sequence). Unmatched junction bases numbered 6, after V lost 6 bases and J lost 4 bases. The CDR3 has 14 residues. The CDR3 DNA sequence: TGCAGTGCCAAAAAGGGACAGTATAATTCACCCCTCCACTTT. As protein: CSAKKGQYNSPLHF.

This clonotype has more than one count but fewer than ten. The genes are TRBV5-6 and TRBJ2-7, with D perhaps matching TRBD1 (6 bases). The germline V gene has CDR1 SGHDT and CDR2 YYEEEE. The CDR3 covers 13 residues. V was shortened by 2 bases and J by 3 bases, with 9 bases between the two germline ends. CDR3 DNA: TGTGCCAGCAGCTTCGTGGACAGCTACGAGCAGTACGTC. Translated: CASSFVDSYEQYV.

There are many counts of this clonotype. This sequence joins TRBV10-1 and TRBJ1-6; D not certain. CDR3 length: 13 amino acids. From germline, CDR1 is WNHNN and CDR2 SYGVQD (reference sequence). V was pared by 10 bases and J by 4 bases, with 11 bases between. CDR3 sequence: CATGQDYNSPLHF. The CDR3 DNA sequence: TGCGCCACCGGGCAGGATTATAATTCACCCCTCCACTTT.